These 2 T cell receptor beta chains were all obtained from the same sample, sequenced in a study of OX40 agonist ivuxolimab in advanced cancers. TCRdb's copy holds only in-frame clones and misses some; the assay was immunoSEQ multiplex PCR. This table has about 67,000 clones, approximately 81% appearing once. This specimen was CD4+ or CD8+ T cells sorted from blood, taken in a trial of the OX40 agonist ivuxolimab. Source of these receptors: an adult with an advanced solid tumor such as melanoma, head and neck, liver or kidney cancer.

This chain links TRBV25-1 with TRBJ1-5; a weak D match, TRBD1 (5 bases). Germline lookup yields CDR1 MGHDK and CDR2 SYGVNS. This CDR3 region has 14 residues. The V end was cut by 1 base, the J end by 8 bases, with 12 bases between. The chain's CDR3 is CASSESSGFKPQHF. The CDR3 DNA is TGTGCCAGCAGTGAATCTTCAGGGTTCAAGCCCCAGCATTTT.

The genes are TRBV6-5 and TRBJ2-7, with unresolved D. V shed 0 bases and J shed 5 bases, with 11 bases lying between them. CDR1 MNHEY and CDR2 SVGAGI come from the germline V gene. CDR3 size: 14 residues. CDR3 DNA: TGTGCCAGCAGTTACTCGACGATTTCGGACGAGCAGTACTTC. Its translation is CASSYSTISDEQYF.